What follows are 14 T cell receptor beta chains derived from one specimen sequenced in a study of blood T cell repertoires in COVID-19. Sequencing was performed with immunoSEQ multiplex PCR; in TCRdb, only in-frame clones are kept and a portion is missing. This table holds roughly 200,000 clones, 85% found once. Sequenced: PBMCs or T cells enriched from blood (not recorded which). These TCRs come from a man aged 35 to 55 who had recovered from COVID-19.

V usage is TRBV11-2 and J usage is TRBJ2-7; tentative D call: TRBD1 (6 bases). The CDR3 has 16 amino acids. Trimming stripped 5 bases from V and 2 bases from J, with 19 bases between. Per germline, CDR1 SGHAT and CDR2 FQNNGV. The chain's CDR3 is CASSGYRVGGTYEQYF. Here the CDR3 DNA reads TGTGCCAGCAGCGGATACAGGGTCGGCGGTACCTACGAGCAGTACTTC. The full variable domain, its missing parts supplied by reference TRBV11-2 and TRBJ2-7, is EAGVAQSPRYKIIEKRQSVAFWCNPISGHATLYWYQQILGQGPKLLIQFQNNGVVDDSQLPKDRFSAERLKGVDSTLKIQPAKLEDSAVYLCASSGYRVGGTYEQYFGPGTRLTVT.

This clone was counted between two and nine times. CDR3 in amino acids: CASSIVGQGESPLHF. Written as DNA, the CDR3 is TGTGCCAGTAGTATCGTGGGACAGGGTGAATCACCCCTCCACTTT. J is TRBJ1-6 and V is TRBV19, with 9 bases identical to TRBD1. CDR1 is LNHDA and CDR2 is SQIVND in the germline V gene (reference sequence). The V and J ends lost 3 bases and 10 bases, in that order; junction bases with no gene match: 7. The CDR3 runs to 15 residues.

The rearrangement links TRBV7-2 to TRBJ2-2, with 12 bases matching TRBD2. The V gene end was trimmed by 4 bases and the J gene end by 6 bases; junction bases not matched to a gene: 6. CDR1 and CDR2 (germline): SGHTA, FQGNSA. This CDR3 is 16 amino acids long. CDR3 nucleotide sequence: TGTGCCAGCAGCTACAGGACTAGCGGGAATGCCGGGGAGCTGTTTTTT. This translates into CASSYRTSGNAGELFF.

The genes are TRBV24-1 and TRBJ1-2; 7 bases agree with TRBD1. Germline-derived CDR1 and CDR2 are KGHDR and SFDVKD. The length of the CDR3 is 14 residues. The trim removed 4 bases at V and 4 bases at J, leaving 5 bases unmatched. The CDR3 DNA sequence: TGTGCCACCAGTGACCGGGACAGCTTCTATGGCTACACCTTC. This sequence encodes CATSDRDSFYGYTF.

The gene calls are TRBV5-1 and TRBJ2-7; 11 nucleotides line up with TRBD1. V was pared by 2 bases and J by 4 bases, with 2 bases of the junction left unmatched. The CDR3 totals 14 residues. Germline CDR1 reads SGHRS; CDR2 reads YFSETQ. CDR3 nucleotide sequence: TGCGCCAGCAGCTTCGGGACAGGGGGTTACGAGCAGTACTTC. Protein product: CASSFGTGGYEQYF.

The chain uses TRBV9 and TRBJ1-5; 10 bases line up with TRBD1. After removal of 3 bases from V and 7 bases from J, the junction contained 1 base not matched to a gene. This CDR3 has 13 amino acids. Germline values: CDR1 SGDLS, CDR2 YYNGEE. The chain's CDR3 is CASSGGQGQPQHF. CDR3 nucleotide sequence: TGTGCCAGCAGCGGGGGACAGGGGCAGCCCCAGCATTTT.

This chain links TRBV14 with TRBJ1-1, with no clear D. Trimming cost V 4 bases and J 1 base, with 10 bases left between them. The CDR3 is 14 amino acids. Germline CDR1 reads SGHDN; CDR2 reads FVKESK. The CDR3 DNA is TGTGCCAGCAGCCCCCAGGCCGCGAACACTGAAGCTTTCTTT. It yields the protein CASSPQAANTEAFF. Variable domain in full (rest from reference TRBV14 and TRBJ1-1): EAGVTQFPSHSVIEKGQTVTLRCDPISGHDNLYWYRRVMGKEIKFLLHFVKESKQDESGMPNNRFLAERTGGTYSTLKVQPAELEDSGVYFCASSPQAANTEAFFGQGTRLTVV.

The chain combines TRBV11-2 with TRBJ2-2; D unclear. Trimming cost V 5 bases and J 2 bases, with 15 bases left between them. The CDR3 covers 16 residues. Germline V gives CDR1 SGHAT, CDR2 FQNNGV. The CDR3 nucleotides read TGTGCCAGCAGCGCCGCCTCAAGCCCTAACACCGGGGAGCTGTTTTTT. Amino acid sequence: CASSAASSPNTGELFF.

This rearrangement joins TRBV19 to TRBJ2-1, with D perhaps TRBD2 (6 bases). CDR1 is LNHDA, CDR2 SQIVND, per germline (reference sequence). Trimming took off 5 bases at V and 7 bases at J, with 18 bases between the two ends. The CDR3 consists of 15 residues. This CDR3 reads CASSPSLGGWNEQFF. Here the CDR3 DNA reads TGTGCCAGTAGTCCAAGCTTGGGGGGTTGGAATGAGCAGTTCTTC.

CDR3 sequence (DNA): TGTGCCAGCAGTGAGTTACGGTATACGCAGTATTTT. Translating gives CASSELRYTQYF. The chain combines TRBV2 with TRBJ2-3; D unresolved. The germline CDR1 and CDR2 sequences are SNHLY and FYNNEI. This CDR3 has 12 amino acids. V gave up 3 bases and J gave up 7 bases, with 8 bases separating them.

The chain has TRBV14 and TRBJ2-1, with 7 bases fitting TRBD1. V shed 3 bases, J shed 14 bases, and the junction held 13 bases outside the gene matches. CDR1 and CDR2 (germline): SGHDN, FVKESK. The CDR3 totals 14 residues. CDR3 bases: TGTGCCAGCAGCCATATCGTGACTACAGGGGTTAAGTTCTTC. Translating gives CASSHIVTTGVKFF.

This sequence joins TRBV5-1 and TRBJ2-7, with 9 bases aligning to TRBD1. The V and J ends lost 4 bases and 3 bases, in that order; junction bases with no gene match: 5. The CDR3 runs 14 residues. The germline CDR1 and CDR2 sequences are SGHRS and YFSETQ. This CDR3 is CASSEGQGNYEQYF. The CDR3 region has the DNA TGCGCCAGCAGCGAAGGACAGGGGAACTACGAGCAGTACTTC.

The chain uses TRBV15 and TRBJ1-2; TRBD1 aligns across 7 bases. There are 14 residues in the CDR3. V was clipped by 4 bases and J by 5 bases; unmatched bases: 7. Germline V CDR1 and CDR2: LNHNV, YYDKDF (reference sequence). CDR3 nucleotide sequence: TGTGCCACCAGCAAGGAGACAGGGCCTTATGGCTACACCTTC. Amino acids: CATSKETGPYGYTF.

This clone was recorded a few times. V gene TRBV6-4 combines with J gene TRBJ2-1; tentatively, D is TRBD1 (6 bases). Per the germline V gene, CDR1 is MRHNA and CDR2 is SNTAGT. V lost 5 bases to trimming and J lost 0 bases, with 11 bases between them. The CDR3 covers 15 residues. This CDR3 is CASSIQGTSYNEQFF. DNA for the CDR3: TGTGCCAGCAGTATACAGGGAACCTCCTACAATGAGCAGTTCTTC.